Presented here are 24 T cell receptor beta chains from one specimen sequenced in a study of T-cell reconstitution after alpha-beta-depleted transplantation in children. For TCRbeta, the library was prepared with unique molecular identifiers. Each CDR3 protein is one row after TCRdb ran MiXCR on the PCR reads. The sample includes approximately 650,000 distinct CDR3 sequences, around 13% of them seen just once. This sample comprised PBMCs, obtained before TCRalphabeta/CD19-depleted stem cell transplant. Receptor source: a girl aged 2-10 years with congenital amegakaryocytic thrombocytopenia, due to receive a stem cell transplant.

This clonotype was found many times. This rearrangement joins TRBV28 to TRBJ1-2, with a possible D match to TRBD1 (5 bases). The CDR3 is 14 amino acids. CDR1 is MDHEN and CDR2 is SYDVKM in the germline V gene. V was shortened by 6 bases and J by 2 bases, with 13 bases between the two germline ends. CDR3 amino acids: CASRFDSRNYGYTF. Written as DNA, the CDR3 is TGTGCCAGCAGGTTCGACAGCAGAAACTATGGCTACACCTTC.

This clonotype appeared a single time. The genes are TRBV12-3 or TRBV12-4 and TRBJ2-7; no clear D gene. The CDR3 has 14 amino acids. V was pared by 3 bases and J by 0 bases, with 9 bases between. The CDR3 is CASSFCDISYEQYF. The CDR3 DNA reads TGTGCCAGCAGTTTTTGCGACATCTCCTACGAGCAGTACTTC.

This sequence joins TRBV20-1 and TRBJ2-1; either TRBD1 or TRBD2 may fit D (5 bases each). Germline loops: CDR1 DFQATT, CDR2 SNEGSKA (reference sequence). CDR3 length: 13 residues. Trimming cost V 7 bases and J 7 bases, with 17 bases left between them. The CDR3 loop reads CSGSGVRGNEQFF. The CDR3 nucleotides read TGCAGTGGATCTGGGGTGAGGGGAAATGAGCAGTTCTTC.

A remark on this clonotype: This is likely a read error, given that the CDR3 carries no conserved phenylalanine or tryptophan at its end. The DNA is left out, because the CDR3 cannot be placed on it with certainty; the CDR3 is given as TCRdb lists it. This rearrangement joins TRBV21-1 to TRBJ2-7. TRBV21-1 corresponds to a pseudogene. A total of 12 residues make up the CDR3, ends included. The CDR3 loop reads CASSNLAYEQYI.

This clonotype was seen ten or more times. This chain uses TRBV5-1 with TRBJ1-5, with TRBD1 matching over 11 bases. The V segment lost 0 bases and the J segment 6 bases; nucleotides outside the gene matches: 2. CDR1 and CDR2 from the germline V gene are SGHRS and YFSETQ. CDR3 size: 15 residues. This CDR3 is CASSLDGTGGQPQHF. CDR3 coding DNA: TGCGCCAGCAGCTTGGATGGGACAGGGGGTCAGCCCCAGCATTTT.

This clonotype was seen a few times. This chain connects TRBV12-3 or TRBV12-4 to TRBJ1-1; D unclear. Between the trimmed V and J ends, which lost 3 bases and 0 bases, there was a span of 5 bases. The CDR3 runs 13 residues. The CDR3 loop is CASSFTLNTEAFF. The CDR3 DNA sequence: TGTGCCAGCAGTTTTACCCTGAACACTGAAGCTTTCTTT.

This clonotype was observed many times. V usage is TRBV29-1 and J usage is TRBJ1-2, with 11 bases fitting TRBD1. Per germline, CDR1 SQVTM and CDR2 ANQGSEA. With 6 bases clipped from V and 4 bases from J, the junction kept 13 bases outside the gene matches. The CDR3 is 16 residues long. The DNA for the CDR3 is TGCAGCGTGTCCACGGGACAGGGGGTAGTAAGCTATGGCTACACCTTC. It yields the protein CSVSTGQGVVSYGYTF.

This clonotype was observed at least ten times. The CDR3 loop is CSAIRQDGANVLTF. The DNA for the CDR3 is TGCAGTGCTATCCGCCAGGATGGGGCCAACGTCCTGACTTTC. The gene calls are TRBV20-1 and TRBJ2-6; D remains unclear. CDR3 size: 14 residues. CDR1 and CDR2 from the germline V gene are DFQATT and SNEGSKA (reference sequence). Trimming took 4 bases from V and 3 from J, leaving 10 bases between them.

There are many counts of this clonotype. This rearrangement joins TRBV12-3 or TRBV12-4 to TRBJ1-2; D remains unclear. CDR3 size: 12 residues. V was pared by 3 bases and J by 8 bases, with 10 bases between. CDR3 in DNA: TGTGCCAGCAGTTTCTACGGCGACGGCTACACCTTC. It specifies CASSFYGDGYTF.

This clonotype showed up many times. The genes are TRBV20-1 and TRBJ2-1; weak D call: TRBD1 (6 bases). This CDR3 comprises 13 residues. Trimming cost V 3 bases and J 6 bases, with 12 bases left between them. Germline-derived CDR1 and CDR2 are DFQATT and SNEGSKA (reference sequence). The CDR3 protein is CSARVRGGNEQFF. Here the CDR3 DNA reads TGCAGTGCTAGGGTTAGAGGGGGCAATGAGCAGTTCTTC.

Worth noting for this clonotype: It may be a read error: a sequence one base away is much more abundant. The chain joins TRBV7-9 to TRBJ1-5; D unresolved. Germline V gene lookup returns CDR1 SEHNR and CDR2 FQNEAQ (reference sequence). The CDR3 loop spans 10 amino acids. Deletions cut 7 bases from V and 13 bases from J, with 11 bases between. CDR3 in amino acids: CASTELVQHF. The DNA for the CDR3 is TGTGCCAGCACCGAATTGGTACAGCATTTT.

This chain links TRBV10-3 with TRBJ2-2, with D unresolved. V lost 9 bases to trimming and J lost 2 bases, with 10 bases between them. Germline V gives CDR1 ENHRY, CDR2 SYGVKD. The CDR3 has 13 amino acids. CDR3 protein: CAIRLPNTGELFF. The CDR3 DNA sequence: TGTGCCATTCGATTGCCTAACACCGGGGAGCTGTTTTTT.

This clonotype was recorded many times. This rearrangement joins TRBV11-2 to TRBJ1-6, with D possibly TRBD1 on 5 matching bases. This CDR3 is 15 amino acids long. CDR1 and CDR2 from the germline V gene are SGHAT and FQNNGV. V lost 0 bases to trimming and J lost 9 bases, with 12 bases between them. The CDR3: CASSLERGSLSPLHF. For the CDR3, the DNA is TGTGCCAGCAGCTTAGAAAGGGGCTCGCTTTCACCCCTCCACTTT.

This clonotype was seen ten or more times. The V call is TRBV20-1, the J call TRBJ2-7; 7 bases agree with TRBD1. V was clipped by 1 base and J by 3 bases; unmatched bases: 0. The V gene's germline CDR1 is DFQATT and CDR2 SNEGSKA (reference sequence). The CDR3 extends over 12 amino acids. The CDR3 DNA reads TGCAGTGCTAGAGGACAGGGCTACGAGCAGTACTTC. This sequence encodes CSARGQGYEQYF.

The table lists this clonotype with many counts. The rearrangement joins TRBV20-1 to TRBJ1-6; D is possibly TRBD1 (6 bases). The germline CDR1 and CDR2 sequences are DFQATT and SNEGSKA (reference sequence). The CDR3 is 17 residues long. Trimming left V 0 bases short and J 0 bases short, with 12 bases between. The CDR3 region has the DNA TGCAGTGCTAGAGATCCGGGGGCGAGCTCCTATAATTCACCCCTCCACTTT. Protein product: CSARDPGASSYNSPLHF.

This clonotype was seen just once. The CDR3 spells CASSLIGLAGGTGELFF. CDR3 bases: TGCGCCAGCAGCCTTATTGGGCTAGCGGGAGGCACCGGGGAGCTGTTTTTT. The chain uses TRBV5-1 and TRBJ2-2; 11 nucleotides align to TRBD2. Germline loops: CDR1 SGHRS, CDR2 YFSETQ. V lost 4 bases and J lost 4; bases outside the gene matches: 9. The CDR3 sequence is 17 residues long.

This clonotype came up many times. The CDR3 here is CASSPFSGEGYEQYF. The CDR3, as DNA: TGTGCCAGCAGCCCCTTTTCGGGAGAAGGTTACGAGCAGTACTTC. This chain joins TRBV7-2 and TRBJ2-7; the D gene is possibly TRBD2 (6 bases). CDR1 SGHTA and CDR2 FQGNSA come from the germline V gene. The CDR3 is 15 amino acids. V dropped 5 bases and J dropped 4 bases, with 18 bases sitting between them.

Only a few counts were recorded for this clonotype. The chain has TRBV15 and TRBJ2-2, with 8 bases fitting TRBD1. The V gene end was trimmed by 8 bases and the J gene end by 4 bases; junction bases not matched to a gene: 3. Germline V gene lookup returns CDR1 LNHNV and CDR2 YYDKDF (reference sequence). This CDR3 comprises 13 residues. CDR3 amino acids: CATGQGLTGELFF. The CDR3 bases are TGTGCCACCGGACAGGGACTCACCGGGGAGCTGTTTTTT.

This clonotype was detected many times. V is TRBV12-3 or TRBV12-4 and J is TRBJ2-1, with 7 positions matching TRBD1. The CDR3 is made up of 14 amino acids. Losses at the gene ends were 6 bases for V and 7 bases for J; bases not matched to a gene: 9. CDR3 region: CASRFGTDLNEQFF. In nucleotides, the CDR3 is TGTGCCAGCAGATTCGGGACAGATTTGAATGAGCAGTTCTTC.

This clonotype has just a few counts. The V and J genes are TRBV5-1 and TRBJ2-3, with unresolved D. The CDR3 extends over 16 amino acids. Germline values: CDR1 SGHRS, CDR2 YFSETQ. The V and J ends lost 0 bases and 0 bases respectively, with 11 bases between them. DNA for the CDR3: TGCGCCAGCAGCTTGGTCCCCGAATATAGCACAGATACGCAGTATTTT. Amino acids: CASSLVPEYSTDTQYF.

This clonotype was counted ten times or more. The chain carries TRBV20-1 and TRBJ1-2; D not certain. The CDR3 is 14 amino acids. With 5 bases removed from V and 6 bases from J, the gap between germline ends came to 19 bases. CDR1 DFQATT and CDR2 SNEGSKA come from the germline V gene (reference sequence). The CDR3: CSALNGVIGDGYTF. The DNA for the CDR3 is TGCAGTGCTCTCAACGGGGTTATAGGAGATGGCTACACCTTC.

There are many counts of this clonotype. The chain uses TRBV5-1 and TRBJ1-1, with D tentatively TRBD1 (6 bases). Germline V gene data show CDR1 as SGHRS and CDR2 as YFSETQ. With 4 bases removed from V and 0 bases from J, the gap between germline ends came to 16 bases. This CDR3 contains 16 residues. CDR3 amino acids: CASSPWNRAMNTEAFF. CDR3 bases: TGCGCCAGCAGCCCTTGGAACAGGGCAATGAACACTGAAGCTTTCTTT.

The table lists this clonotype with a few counts. This sequence joins TRBV20-1 and TRBJ1-5, with 8 bases aligning to TRBD1. The CDR3 length is 18 residues. CDR1 is DFQATT, CDR2 SNEGSKA, per germline (reference sequence). Trimming took 3 bases from V and 6 from J; bases not matched to a gene: 19. The CDR3 region is CSASGLDRGVWDGQPQHF. CDR3 in DNA: TGCAGTGCTAGCGGCCTCGACAGGGGAGTTTGGGACGGTCAGCCCCAGCATTTT.

Here the CDR3 reads CASSHRDKTNNEQFF. The CDR3 DNA follows: TGTGCCAGCTCACACCGGGACAAGACAAACAATGAGCAGTTCTTC. This chain links TRBV18 with TRBJ2-1; a possible D gene is TRBD1 (6 bases). CDR1 is KGHSH, CDR2 LQKENI, per germline. V gave up 4 bases and J gave up 5 bases, with 15 bases separating them. This CDR3 has 15 residues.